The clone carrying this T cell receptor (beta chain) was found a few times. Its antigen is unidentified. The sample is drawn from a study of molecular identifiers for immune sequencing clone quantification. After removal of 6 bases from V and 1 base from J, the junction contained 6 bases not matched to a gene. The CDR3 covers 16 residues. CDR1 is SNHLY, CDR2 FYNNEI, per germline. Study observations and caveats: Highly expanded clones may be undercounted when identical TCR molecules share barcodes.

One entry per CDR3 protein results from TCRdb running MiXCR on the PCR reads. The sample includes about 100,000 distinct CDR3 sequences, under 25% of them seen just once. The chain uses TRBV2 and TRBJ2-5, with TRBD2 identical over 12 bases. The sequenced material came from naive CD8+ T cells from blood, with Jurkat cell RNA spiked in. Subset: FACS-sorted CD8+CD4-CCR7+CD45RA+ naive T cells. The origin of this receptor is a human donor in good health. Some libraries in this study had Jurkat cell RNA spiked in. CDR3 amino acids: CASRKTSGGIQETQYF. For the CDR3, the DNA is TGTGCCAGCAGGAAAACTAGCGGGGGGATCCAAGAGACCCAGTACTTC. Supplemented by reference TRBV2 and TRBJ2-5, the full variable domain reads EPEVTQTPSHQVTQMGQEVILRCVPISNHLYFYWYRQILGQKVEFLVSFYNNEISEKSEIFDDQFSVERPDGSNFTLKIRSTKLEDSAMYFCASRKTSGGIQETQYFGPGTRLLVL.